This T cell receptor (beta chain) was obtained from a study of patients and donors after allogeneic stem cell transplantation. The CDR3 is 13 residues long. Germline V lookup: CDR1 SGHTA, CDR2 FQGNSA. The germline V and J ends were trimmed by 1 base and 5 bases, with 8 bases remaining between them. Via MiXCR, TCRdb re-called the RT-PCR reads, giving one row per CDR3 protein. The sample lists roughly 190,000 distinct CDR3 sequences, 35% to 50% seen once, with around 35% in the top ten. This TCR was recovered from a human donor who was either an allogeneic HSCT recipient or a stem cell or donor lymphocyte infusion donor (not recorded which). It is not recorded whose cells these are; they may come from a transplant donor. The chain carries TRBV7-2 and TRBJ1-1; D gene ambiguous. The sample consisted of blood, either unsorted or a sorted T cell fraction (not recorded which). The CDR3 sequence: CASSLVGETEAFF. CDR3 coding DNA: TGTGCCAGCAGCTTAGTCGGGGAAACTGAAGCTTTCTTT.